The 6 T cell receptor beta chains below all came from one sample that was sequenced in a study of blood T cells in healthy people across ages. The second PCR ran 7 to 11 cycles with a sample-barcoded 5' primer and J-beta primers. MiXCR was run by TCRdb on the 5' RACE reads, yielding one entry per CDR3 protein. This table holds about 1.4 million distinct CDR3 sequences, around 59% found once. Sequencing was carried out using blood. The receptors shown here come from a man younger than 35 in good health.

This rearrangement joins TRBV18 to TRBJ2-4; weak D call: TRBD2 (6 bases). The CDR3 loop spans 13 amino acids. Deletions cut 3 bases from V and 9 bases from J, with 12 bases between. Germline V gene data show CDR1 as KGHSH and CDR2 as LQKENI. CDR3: CASSPLLASIQYF. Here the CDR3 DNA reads TGTGCCAGCTCACCCTTACTAGCTAGCATTCAGTACTTC.

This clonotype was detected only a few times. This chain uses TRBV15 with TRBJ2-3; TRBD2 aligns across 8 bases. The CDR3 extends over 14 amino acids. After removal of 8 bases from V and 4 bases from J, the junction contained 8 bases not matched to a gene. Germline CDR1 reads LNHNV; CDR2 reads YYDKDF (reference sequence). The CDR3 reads CATGAGREADTQYF. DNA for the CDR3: TGTGCCACCGGTGCCGGGAGGGAGGCAGATACGCAGTATTTT.

The CDR3 DNA reads as TGTGCCACCCAGGAGGGGCGCAATGGCTACACCTTC. Its translation: CATQEGRNGYTF. This rearrangement joins TRBV6-1 to TRBJ1-2; D might be TRBD1 (5 bases). Looked up from germline, CDR1 is MNHNS and CDR2 is SASEGT. V was shortened by 10 bases and J by 6 bases, with 15 bases between the two germline ends. CDR3 length equals 12 residues.

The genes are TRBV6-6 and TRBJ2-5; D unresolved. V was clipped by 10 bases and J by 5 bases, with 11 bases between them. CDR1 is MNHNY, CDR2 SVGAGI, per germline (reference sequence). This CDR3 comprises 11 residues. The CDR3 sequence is CATAIRETQYF. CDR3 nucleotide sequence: TGTGCCACCGCTATTAGGGAGACCCAGTACTTC.

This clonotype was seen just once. For the CDR3, the DNA is TGTGCCACCACGCCTTACCCGTACGATGAGCAGTTCTTC. This codes for CATTPYPYDEQFF. The rearrangement joins TRBV15 to TRBJ2-1; no reliable D call. The CDR3 runs 13 residues. Germline CDR1 reads LNHNV; CDR2 reads YYDKDF (reference sequence). V gave up 7 bases and J gave up 8 bases, with 15 bases separating them.

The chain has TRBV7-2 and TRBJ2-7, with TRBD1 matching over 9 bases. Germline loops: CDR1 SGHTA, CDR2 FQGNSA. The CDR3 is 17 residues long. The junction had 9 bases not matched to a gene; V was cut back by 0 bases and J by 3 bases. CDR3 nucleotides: TGTGCCAGCAGCTTAGCGGTCTCCGGGACAGGGAACTACGAGCAGTACTTC. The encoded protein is CASSLAVSGTGNYEQYF.